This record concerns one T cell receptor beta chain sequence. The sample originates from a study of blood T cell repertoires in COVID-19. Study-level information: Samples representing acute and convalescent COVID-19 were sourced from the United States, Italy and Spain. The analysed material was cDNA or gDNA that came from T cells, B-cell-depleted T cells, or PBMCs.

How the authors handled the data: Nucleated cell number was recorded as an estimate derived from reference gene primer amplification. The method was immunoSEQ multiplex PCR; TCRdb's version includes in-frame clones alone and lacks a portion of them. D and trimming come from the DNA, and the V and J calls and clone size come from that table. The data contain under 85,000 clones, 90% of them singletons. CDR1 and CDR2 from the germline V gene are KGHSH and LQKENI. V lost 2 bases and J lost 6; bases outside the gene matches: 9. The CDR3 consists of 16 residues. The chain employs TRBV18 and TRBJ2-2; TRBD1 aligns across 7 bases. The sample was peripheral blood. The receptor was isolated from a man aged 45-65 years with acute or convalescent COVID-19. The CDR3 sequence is CASSPSTGRAAGELFF. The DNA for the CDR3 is TGTGCCAGCTCACCATCGACAGGGCGCGCCGCCGGGGAGCTGTTTTTT.